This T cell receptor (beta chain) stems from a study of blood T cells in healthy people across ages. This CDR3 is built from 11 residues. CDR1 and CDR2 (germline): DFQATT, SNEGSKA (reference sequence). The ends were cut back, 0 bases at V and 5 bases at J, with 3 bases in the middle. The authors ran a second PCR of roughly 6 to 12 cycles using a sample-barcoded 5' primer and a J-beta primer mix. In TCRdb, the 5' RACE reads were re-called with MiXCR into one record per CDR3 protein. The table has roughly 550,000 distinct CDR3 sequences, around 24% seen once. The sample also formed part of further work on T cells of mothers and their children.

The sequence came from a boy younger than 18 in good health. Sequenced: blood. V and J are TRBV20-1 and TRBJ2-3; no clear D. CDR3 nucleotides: TGCAGTGCTAGAGAAGGAGATACGCAGTATTTT. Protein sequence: CSAREGDTQYF.